The clone carrying this T cell receptor beta chain was seen only a few times. Its antigen is unidentified. Sorting of CD4+ naive, central memory, regulatory and stem cell-like memory cells was performed via CD45RO/CCR7/CD25/CD127/CD95/CD27. This specimen comes from a study of beta chain features in type 1 diabetes. At the level of the study: All samples yielded some 110 million examined sorted cells. Whole-study findings and limits: Cells with high TCR expression could be over-represented when cDNA is sequenced. Among type 1 diabetes patients, VDJ junctions had fewer insertions and more deletions.

Germline loops: CDR1 SNHLY, CDR2 FYNNEI. V was pared by 10 bases and J by 0 bases, with 3 bases of the junction left unmatched. CDR3 length equals 13 residues. Investigators reverse transcribed all isolated RNA, so they sequenced expressed TCRB transcripts. Sequencing used immunoSEQ multiplex PCR; TCRdb keeps in-frame clones, though not all of them. The sample consists of hundreds of thousands of clones, roughly 15% of them appearing once. Sequencing used naive CD4+ T cells from blood. The chain carries TRBV2 and TRBJ1-3; 7 nucleotides agree with TRBD1. The clonotype originates from a man younger than 30 in good health. The CDR3 spells CATDRVSGNTIYF. CDR3 in DNA: TGTGCCACTGACAGGGTCTCTGGAAACACCATATATTTT.